These 6 T cell receptor beta chains were sequenced from one sample in a study of T-cell reconstitution after alpha-beta-depleted transplantation in children. A library of TCRbeta sequences, prepared with unique molecular identifiers, was generated. TCRdb recomputed calls from the PCR reads with MiXCR, one row per CDR3 protein. This sample has 100,000 to 120,000 distinct CDR3 sequences; almost 6.5% occur once, and the top ten carry roughly 24%. Source: PBMCs, mostly from graft donor cells, taken 360 days after TCRalphabeta/CD19-depleted stem cell transplant. Source of these receptors: a male patient under 10 years old who had a stem cell transplant for acute lymphoblastic leukemia, so the T cells may come from the graft donor.

This clonotype occurred many times. CDR3 protein: CASSQDRATGELFF. In DNA, the CDR3 is TGCGCCAGCAGCCAAGATCGAGCCACCGGGGAGCTGTTTTTT. J is TRBJ2-2 and V is TRBV4-3; D gene ambiguous. The CDR3 sequence is 14 residues long. V was shortened by 0 bases and J by 4 bases, with 6 bases between the two germline ends. Germline V CDR1 and CDR2: LGHNA, YSLEER.

This clonotype was detected a few times. V and J are TRBV7-8 and TRBJ2-1; the match to TRBD2 covers 7 bases. The V gene's germline CDR1 is SGHVS and CDR2 FQNEAQ. The J segment lost 8 bases and the V segment lost 5 bases, leaving 12 bases of the junction unmatched. This CDR3 region has 15 residues. CDR3 sequence: CASSLSAGASDEQFF. CDR3 nucleotide sequence: TGTGCCAGCAGCCTCTCGGCGGGAGCTTCTGATGAGCAGTTCTTC. Variable domain in full (rest from reference TRBV7-8 and TRBJ2-1): GAGVSQSPRYKVAKRGQDVALRCDPISGHVSLFWYQQALGQGPEFLTYFQNEAQLDKSGLPSDRFFAERPEGSVSTLKIQRTQQEDSAVYLCASSLSAGASDEQFFGPGTRLTVL.

This clonotype has just a few counts. The rearrangement links TRBV20-1 to TRBJ2-1; D is uncertain. The CDR3 has 13 residues. Germline CDR1 DFQATT, CDR2 SNEGSKA (reference sequence). With 3 bases removed from V and 2 bases from J, the gap between germline ends came to 8 bases. In nucleotides, the CDR3 is TGCAGTGCTAGTAGGCCCACCTACAATGAGCAGTTCTTC. This codes for CSASRPTYNEQFF.

At least ten counts were recorded for this clonotype. This sequence joins TRBV5-6 and TRBJ2-5, with D hard to call. Germline values: CDR1 SGHDT, CDR2 YYEEEE. V was shortened by 2 bases and J by 8 bases, with 4 bases between the two germline ends. The CDR3 contains 10 residues. The CDR3 region is CASSLRTQYF. CDR3 DNA sequence: TGTGCCAGCAGCTTAAGAACCCAGTACTTC. The entire variable domain, with the rest obtained from reference TRBV5-6 and TRBJ2-5, is as follows: DAGVTQSPTHLIKTRGQQVTLRCSPKSGHDTVSWYQQALGQGPQFIFQYYEEEERQRGNFPDRFSGHQFPNYSSELNVNALLLGDSALYLCASSLRTQYFGPGTRLLVL.

At least ten counts were recorded for this clonotype. The chain combines TRBV12-3 or TRBV12-4 with TRBJ2-7; D not resolved. The CDR3 sequence is 12 residues long. The V gene lost 9 bases and the J gene lost 6 bases, with 15 bases spanning the gap. The CDR3 sequence is CASSGPPGEQYF. DNA of the CDR3: TGTGCCAGTTCCGGGCCTCCCGGCGAGCAGTACTTC.

Ten or more counts support this clonotype. The genes are TRBV4-2 and TRBJ1-1; D ambiguous. V was shortened by 0 bases and J by 7 bases, with 12 bases between the two germline ends. The germline V gene encodes CDR1 LGHNA and CDR2 YNFKEQ. The CDR3 is made up of 14 amino acids. The chain's CDR3 is CASSQERAVVEAFF. For the CDR3, the DNA is TGTGCCAGCAGCCAAGAACGCGCGGTAGTTGAAGCTTTCTTT.